The 25 T cell receptor beta chains below all came from one sample that was sequenced in a study of Graves' ophthalmopathy and Graves' hyperthyroidism. Amplification of the TCR beta CDR3 regions used RNA transcripts (as template). The authors performed first-round RT-PCR with HTBI primers and then a second-round multiplex PCR. TCRdb reanalysed the multiplex PCR reads using MiXCR and keeps one entry per CDR3 protein. Here the sample spans roughly 160,000 distinct CDR3 sequences, just under 40% being singletons. Sequenced input: peripheral blood. These receptors were collected from a young man with Graves' ophthalmopathy.

This chain joins TRBV6-1 and TRBJ2-7, with D possibly TRBD2 on 5 matching bases. The CDR3 runs to 15 residues. The ends were cut back, 4 bases at V and 0 bases at J, with 13 bases in the middle. The germline V gene has CDR1 MNHNS and CDR2 SASEGT. CDR3 DNA sequence: TGTGCCAGCAGTGGCCTTAGCGTAAGCTCCTACGAGCAGTACTTC. Translating it yields CASSGLSVSSYEQYF.

The chain joins TRBV6-5 to TRBJ2-5; 10 bases align to TRBD1. Germline-derived CDR1 and CDR2 are MNHEY and SVGAGI. The CDR3 totals 14 residues. V lost 2 bases to trimming and J lost 5 bases; unmatched junction nucleotides: 2. The CDR3: CASSYGTGEETQYF. The CDR3 DNA sequence: TGTGCCAGCAGTTACGGGACAGGGGAGGAGACCCAGTACTTC.

The sample holds many counts of this clonotype. The chain has TRBV12-3 or TRBV12-4 and TRBJ2-7; TRBD2 aligns across 12 bases. With 4 bases clipped from V and 3 bases from J, the junction kept 4 bases outside the gene matches. There are 15 residues in the CDR3. CDR3 amino acids: CASSYTSGRSYEQYF. The CDR3 DNA reads as TGTGCCAGCAGTTATACTAGCGGGAGGAGCTACGAGCAGTACTTC.

This sequence joins TRBV9 and TRBJ2-2; 11 positions agree with TRBD1. Trimming took 4 bases from V and 3 from J; bases not matched to a gene: 5. Germline assignment: CDR1 SGDLS and CDR2 YYNGEE. The CDR3 has 16 residues. DNA of the CDR3: TGTGCCAGCAGCCTTGGACAGGGGGCGCACACCGGGGAGCTGTTTTTT. It yields the protein CASSLGQGAHTGELFF.

This clonotype was detected many times. The chain employs TRBV2 and TRBJ2-7; D is perhaps TRBD1 (5 bases). Trimming took 4 bases from V and 3 from J, leaving 10 bases between them. In germline, CDR1 is SNHLY, CDR2 FYNNEI. The length of the CDR3 is 13 residues. CDR3 residues: CASSVDSVYEQYF. Here the CDR3 DNA reads TGTGCCAGCAGTGTAGACAGTGTCTACGAGCAGTACTTC.

V is TRBV6-5 and J is TRBJ2-7; the match to TRBD2 covers 12 bases. This CDR3 has 17 residues. Germline loops: CDR1 MNHEY, CDR2 SVGAGI. Trimming at V came to 4 bases and at J to 3 bases, leaving 10 bases not matched to a gene. CDR3 in DNA: TGTGCCAGCAGTTCCTTAGGGACTAGCGGGCGCCACTACGAGCAGTACTTC. This gives the protein CASSSLGTSGRHYEQYF.

The chain recombines TRBV12-3 or TRBV12-4 with TRBJ2-5; D is perhaps TRBD2 (5 bases). This CDR3 contains 15 residues. With 5 bases removed from V and 7 bases from J, the gap between germline ends came to 20 bases. The CDR3 loop is CASSLGISRVGTQYF. CDR3 in DNA: TGTGCCAGCAGTCTCGGGATCTCTCGGGTAGGGACCCAGTACTTC.

The J gene is TRBJ1-5, the V gene TRBV10-1, with D perhaps TRBD1 (5 bases). The CDR3 contains 15 residues. Germline V lookup: CDR1 WNHNN, CDR2 SYGVQD (reference sequence). V lost 2 bases, J lost 4 bases, and 12 bases lay in between. The CDR3 reads CASSEPGTVNQPQHF. The DNA for the CDR3 is TGCGCCAGCAGTGAGCCAGGGACGGTGAATCAGCCCCAGCATTTT.

This clonotype was counted many times. The chain combines TRBV12-3 or TRBV12-4 with TRBJ2-5; 10 bases match TRBD2. This CDR3 is 14 amino acids long. The V gene end was trimmed by 4 bases and the J gene end by 4 bases; junction bases not matched to a gene: 3. For the CDR3, the DNA is TGTGCCAGCAGTTCTAGCGGGAGAAGAGAGACCCAGTACTTC. Its translation: CASSSSGRRETQYF.

This clonotype was observed many times. CDR3 DNA sequence: TGTGCCAGCAGTCGCGGGAGAGAGACCCAGTACTTC. It yields the protein CASSRGRETQYF. The J gene is TRBJ2-5, the V gene TRBV6-1, with 7 bases lining up with TRBD2. V shed 5 bases and J 4 bases; nucleotides not matched to a gene: 1. Germline-derived CDR1 and CDR2 are MNHNS and SASEGT. CDR3 length equals 12 residues.

At least ten counts were recorded for this clonotype. This chain connects TRBV4-2 to TRBJ2-7; 8 bases line up with TRBD1. The CDR3 spans 14 residues. The germline CDR1 and CDR2 sequences are LGHNA and YNFKEQ. The V segment lost 4 bases and the J segment 2 bases; nucleotides outside the gene matches: 4. The CDR3 DNA sequence: TGTGCCAGCAGCCGAGGGACAGGAACCTACGAGCAGTACTTC. Translation gives CASSRGTGTYEQYF.

The chain employs TRBV24-1 and TRBJ2-5, with 9 bases identical to TRBD2. This CDR3 spans 14 amino acids. Trimming at V came to 6 bases and at J to 5 bases, leaving 6 bases not matched to a gene. The germline V gene has CDR1 KGHDR and CDR2 SFDVKD. The DNA for the CDR3 is TGTGCCACCAGTAGCGGGAGGACTCGTGAGACCCAGTACTTC. Translating gives CATSSGRTRETQYF.

There are many counts of this clonotype. The chain carries TRBV6-5 and TRBJ1-2; TRBD1 aligns across 7 bases. After removal of 4 bases from V and 7 bases from J, the junction contained 18 bases not matched to a gene. The length of the CDR3 is 17 residues. Per the germline V gene, CDR1 is MNHEY and CDR2 is SVGAGI. The CDR3 reads CASSSHSRTGGNGGYTF. DNA for the CDR3: TGTGCCAGCAGTTCCCACTCCAGGACAGGCGGGAACGGTGGCTACACCTTC.

This clonotype was observed many times. This chain links TRBV29-1 with TRBJ2-5; no definite D call. The CDR3 sequence is 13 residues long. CDR1 and CDR2 (germline): SQVTM, ANQGSEA. V shed 2 bases and J shed 0 bases, with 7 bases lying between them. The CDR3 DNA reads as TGCAGCGTTGAATGGACCAACCAAGAGACCCAGTACTTC. Protein: CSVEWTNQETQYF.

This chain joins TRBV11-2 and TRBJ2-6; the match to TRBD2 covers 10 bases. This CDR3 has 18 amino acids. J was trimmed by 0 bases and V by 4 bases; bases with no gene match: 6. The V gene's germline CDR1 is SGHAT and CDR2 FQNNGV. CDR3: CASSSLSGRNSGANVLTF. The DNA of the CDR3 is TGTGCCAGCAGCTCACTTAGCGGGAGGAACTCTGGGGCCAACGTCCTGACTTTC. Together with reference TRBV11-2 and TRBJ2-6, the CDR3 gives the full variable domain: EAGVAQSPRYKIIEKRQSVAFWCNPISGHATLYWYQQILGQGPKLLIQFQNNGVVDDSQLPKDRFSAERLKGVDSTLKIQPAKLEDSAVYLCASSSLSGRNSGANVLTFGAGSRLTVL.

This clonotype was recorded only once. The chain combines TRBV6-1 with TRBJ2-7; 9 nucleotides line up with TRBD1. The CDR3 runs to 14 residues. Trimming at V came to 6 bases and at J to 5 bases, leaving 8 bases not matched to a gene. The germline gives CDR1 MNHNS, CDR2 SASEGT. The CDR3 protein is CASSSPTGGHEQYF. CDR3 coding DNA: TGTGCCAGCAGCTCCCCGACAGGGGGTCACGAGCAGTACTTC.

This chain joins TRBV7-8 and TRBJ2-3; 7 bases agree with TRBD1. Per the germline V gene, CDR1 is SGHVS and CDR2 is FQNEAQ. This CDR3 has 16 residues. J gave up 5 bases and V 0 bases, and 8 bases lay outside the gene matches. The CDR3 protein is CASSLADRFVEDTQYF. CDR3 bases: TGTGCCAGCAGCTTAGCGGACAGGTTTGTCGAAGATACGCAGTATTTT.

This chain joins TRBV11-2 and TRBJ2-7, with unresolved D. The CDR3 sequence is 14 residues long. The germline V and J ends were trimmed by 0 bases and 2 bases, with 8 bases remaining between them. The germline V gene encodes CDR1 SGHAT and CDR2 FQNNGV. The CDR3 sequence: CASSLDPRPYEQYF. As DNA, the CDR3 is TGTGCCAGCAGCTTAGATCCCAGACCCTACGAGCAGTACTTC.

The V call is TRBV28, the J call TRBJ1-2; D is unresolved. The CDR3 is 14 amino acids. Per the germline V gene, CDR1 is MDHEN and CDR2 is SYDVKM. V was pared by 7 bases and J by 4 bases, with 16 bases between. The CDR3, as DNA: TGTGCCAGCATGCTAACCGGGAGTTTCTATGGCTACACCTTC. This gives the protein CASMLTGSFYGYTF.

This clonotype was picked up many times. The genes are TRBV28 and TRBJ1-5; tentative D call: TRBD1 (5 bases). Germline lookup yields CDR1 MDHEN and CDR2 SYDVKM. The CDR3 covers 15 residues. V lost 5 bases and J 4 bases, leaving 15 bases between the germline ends. CDR3 DNA: TGTGCCAGCAGTCGGGACTGGTCGAAAAATCAGCCCCAGCATTTT. Its translation is CASSRDWSKNQPQHF.

This clonotype has a count of ten or more. The chain links TRBV12-5 to TRBJ2-7, with D unclear. CDR1 LGHNT and CDR2 FRNRAP come from the germline V gene. Deletions cut 5 bases from V and 7 bases from J, with 18 bases between. This CDR3 is 14 amino acids long. Here the CDR3 DNA reads TGTGCTAGTGGTCCCAGTGGGGTACGTCAGGAGCAGTACTTC. Its protein is CASGPSGVRQEQYF.

This clonotype has just a few counts. V usage is TRBV6-5 and J usage is TRBJ1-2; D unresolved. The CDR3 totals 14 residues. V was cut by 0 bases and J by 0 bases, with 5 bases left in between. CDR1 MNHEY and CDR2 SVGAGI come from the germline V gene. The CDR3 DNA is TGTGCCAGCAGTTACTCTCCCACTAACTATGGCTACACCTTC. The encoded protein is CASSYSPTNYGYTF.

The chain links TRBV29-1 to TRBJ2-5, with D perhaps TRBD1 or TRBD2 (5 bases each). V was cut by 2 bases and J by 4 bases, with 14 bases left in between. CDR3 length: 14 amino acids. CDR1 is SQVTM and CDR2 is ANQGSEA in the germline V gene. CDR3 region: CSVEIPKRGETQYF. In nucleotides, the CDR3 is TGCAGCGTTGAAATCCCGAAGAGGGGAGAGACCCAGTACTTC.

This rearrangement joins TRBV2 to TRBJ1-2, with a weak D call TRBD1 (5 bases). Looked up from germline, CDR1 is SNHLY and CDR2 is FYNNEI. The germline V and J ends were trimmed by 5 bases and 0 bases, with 16 bases remaining between them. The CDR3 length is 16 residues. The CDR3 protein is CASSLNRDASNYGYTF. CDR3 coding DNA: TGTGCCAGCAGTCTAAACCGGGACGCCTCTAACTATGGCTACACCTTC.

On this clonotype itself: An end of the junction does not agree with germline; a read error may underlie this. This rearrangement joins TRBV6-4 to TRBJ1-5, with D unclear. This CDR3 region has 14 residues. Germline lookup yields CDR1 MRHNA and CDR2 SNTAGT. For the CDR3, the DNA is TGTGCCAGCAGTTACTCTGGGGAAACGCAGCCCCAGCATTTT. Translating gives CASSYSGETQPQHF.